This T cell receptor (beta chain) stems from a study of blood T cells in healthy people across ages. The second PCR ran roughly 7 to 12 cycles with a sample-barcoded 5' primer and J-beta primers. TCRdb ran MiXCR on the 5' RACE reads and lists one entry per CDR3 protein. The sample lists roughly 730,000 distinct CDR3 sequences; 45% to 70% were seen once. Study results and limitations: Whereas aged donors had fewer naive CD4+ cells, long-lived donors had more of them and higher diversity.

As concerns this clonotype: As yet, its antigen is unknown.

Germline assignment: CDR1 MDHEN and CDR2 SYDVKM. CDR3 length: 16 amino acids. The source material was blood. The V gene is TRBV28, the J gene TRBJ2-4; 8 nucleotides line up with TRBD1. TRBJ2-7 explains the end of the DNA better; the J call may be wrong. This clonotype was obtained from a man in his forties or fifties in good health. The CDR3 DNA sequence: TGTGCCAGCGACGGGTCTGGGACAGGACAAAAGGACGAGCAGTACTTC. Protein sequence: CASDGSGTGQKDEQYF.